The 20 T cell receptor beta chains below all came from one sample that was sequenced in a study of T cells expressing NK-cell markers. TCRdb re-called the 5' RACE reads and shows each CDR3 protein once, DNA omitted. Found here are a few hundred thousand distinct CDR3 sequences; the top ten clones hold 1.4%. Sequencing used blood T cells: a sorted CD56 or NKG2C T cell subset, CD4+ or CD8+ T cells, or bulk PBMC T cells (not recorded which). The receptors were sampled from a woman aged 50 to 65 in good health.

The chain carries TRBV12-3 or TRBV12-4 and TRBJ2-2; TCRdb outputs TRBD1, but without DNA this stays unchecked. This CDR3 is built from 16 residues. The chain's CDR3 is CASSPGTALNTGELFF.

The gene calls are TRBV5-6 and TRBJ2-1; TCRdb's D call, TRBD2, is unchecked because there is no DNA. The length of the CDR3 is 16 residues. CDR1 is SGHDT, CDR2 YYEEEE, per germline. The chain's CDR3 is CASSLGLLAVYNEQFF.

The J gene is TRBJ1-2, the V gene TRBV12-3 or TRBV12-4. This CDR3 spans 15 amino acids. CDR3 protein: CATNAGTAHVGGYTF.

The genes are TRBV6-5 and TRBJ2-1. CDR1 is MNHEY, CDR2 SVGAGI, per germline. The CDR3 covers 13 residues. The CDR3 protein is CASSYTNTNEQFF.

The CDR3 sequence is CASRGLAGAYEQYF. The chain is built from TRBV6-6 and TRBJ2-7; TCRdb picks TRBD2, but there is no DNA to check that call. Looked up from germline, CDR1 is MNHNY and CDR2 is SVGAGI (reference sequence). CDR3 length: 14 amino acids.

The CDR3 here is CASRERTGISYEQYF. V usage is TRBV2 and J usage is TRBJ2-7; TCRdb lists TRBD1, though no DNA is available to test this call. CDR1 is SNHLY, CDR2 FYNNEI, per germline. The CDR3 covers 15 residues.

The CDR3: CASSLGGLWTSAEQFF. This chain joins TRBV5-1 and TRBJ2-1; with no DNA, the TCRdb D assignment of TRBD2 cannot be verified. From germline, CDR1 is SGHRS and CDR2 YFSETQ. This CDR3 spans 16 amino acids. Together with reference TRBV5-1 and TRBJ2-1, the CDR3 gives the full variable domain: KAGVTQTPRYLIKTRGQQVTLSCSPISGHRSVSWYQQTPGQGLQFLFEYFSETQRNKGNFPGRFSGRQFSNSRSEMNVSTLELGDSALYLCASSLGGLWTSAEQFFGPGTRLTVL.

V and J are TRBV3-1 and TRBJ2-5; as DNA is missing, the TRBD2 call by TCRdb cannot be tested. This CDR3 contains 15 residues. Germline values: CDR1 LGHDT, CDR2 YNNKEL (reference sequence). CDR3 loop: CASSQASGKTETQYF.

The chain links TRBV5-1 to TRBJ2-1; TCRdb returns TRBD2, unconfirmable since there is no DNA. Germline V gene sequence: CDR1 SGHRS, CDR2 YFSETQ. CDR3 size: 15 residues. CDR3 amino acids: CASSLVASGEGEQFF.

This rearrangement joins TRBV2 to TRBJ2-7; TCRdb's D gene call, TRBD2, goes unchecked for lack of DNA. Germline V lookup: CDR1 SNHLY, CDR2 FYNNEI. The CDR3 runs 16 residues. CDR3 amino acids: CASSEGLAGDNYEQYF.

The chain carries TRBV12-3 or TRBV12-4 and TRBJ2-3; TCRdb picks TRBD2, but there is no DNA to check that call. The length of the CDR3 is 16 residues. CDR3 sequence reads: CASSRRLAGITDTQYF.

The chain couples TRBV7-2 to TRBJ1-2; TCRdb gives TRBD1 as the D gene, but with no DNA this cannot be confirmed. CDR1 SGHTA and CDR2 FQGNSA come from the germline V gene. This CDR3 comprises 14 residues. Here the CDR3 reads CASSLVKGGYGYTF.

This chain connects TRBV5-1 to TRBJ2-1; there is no DNA to check the TCRdb D call of TRBD2. This CDR3 has 14 amino acids. In germline, CDR1 is SGHRS, CDR2 YFSETQ. The CDR3 reads CASSRVAAGDEQFF. The full variable domain, with the rest looked up from reference TRBV5-1 and TRBJ2-1, is KAGVTQTPRYLIKTRGQQVTLSCSPISGHRSVSWYQQTPGQGLQFLFEYFSETQRNKGNFPGRFSGRQFSNSRSEMNVSTLELGDSALYLCASSRVAAGDEQFFGPGTRLTVL.

V and J are TRBV5-6 and TRBJ2-3; absent DNA, TCRdb's TRBD1 call cannot be checked. Looked up from germline, CDR1 is SGHDT and CDR2 is YYEEEE. This CDR3 comprises 12 residues. CDR3 in amino acids: CASSLDGTLQYF.

CDR3 in amino acids: CASSEQDSSYQETQYF. V gene TRBV25-1 combines with J gene TRBJ2-5. In germline, CDR1 is MGHDK, CDR2 SYGVNS. The CDR3 spans 16 residues.

The chain carries TRBV24-1 and TRBJ2-7; TCRdb indicates TRBD1, and absent DNA this call remains unverified. This CDR3 comprises 16 residues. The germline V gene has CDR1 KGHDR and CDR2 SFDVKD. CDR3 loop: CATSDPGDTNLRGQYF.

The chain recombines TRBV9 with TRBJ1-6. The CDR3 spans 14 residues. Germline values: CDR1 SGDLS, CDR2 YYNGEE. The CDR3 loop is CASSVGGPTSPLHF.

V gene TRBV19 combines with J gene TRBJ2-1; TCRdb proposes TRBD2, but this gene call is untestable without DNA. CDR1 LNHDA and CDR2 SQIVND come from the germline V gene (reference sequence). The CDR3 has 18 residues. The CDR3 spells CASSVGLAGEGPYNEQFF.

V is TRBV4-1 and J is TRBJ1-3; checking the TCRdb D call of TRBD1 is not possible without DNA. The CDR3 sequence is 18 residues long. In germline, CDR1 is MGHRA, CDR2 YSYEKL. CDR3 protein: CASSQSPGTGRAGNTIYF.

The CDR3 protein is CASSSPTTGELFF. The chain is built from TRBV7-8 and TRBJ2-2. CDR1 is SGHVS, CDR2 FQNEAQ, per germline. The CDR3 has 13 amino acids.